These 16 T cell receptor beta chains came from one sample sequenced in a study of blood T cell repertoires in COVID-19. The assay was immunoSEQ multiplex PCR, and TCRdb's table has in-frame clones only and misses some. The data contain about 130,000 clones, about 70% of them singletons. Sequencing was carried out using peripheral blood. These receptors originate from an older woman with acute or convalescent COVID-19.

The rearrangement links TRBV28 to TRBJ2-5, with D unclear. The germline gives CDR1 MDHEN, CDR2 SYDVKM. The CDR3 is 12 residues long. Trimming took off 6 bases at V and 5 bases at J, with 10 bases between the two ends. CDR3 DNA: TGTGCCAGCAGCCCACTTTGGGAGACCCAGTACTTC. Residues: CASSPLWETQYF.

This clone was counted a few times. This rearrangement joins TRBV5-4 to TRBJ1-2; perhaps TRBD1 as D (6 bases). Trimming took 4 bases from V and 4 from J, leaving 11 bases between them. The germline V gene has CDR1 SGHNT and CDR2 YYREEE (reference sequence). This CDR3 region has 13 residues. CDR3 protein: CASSVTGSYGYTF. The CDR3 DNA follows: TGTGCCAGCAGCGTGACAGGTTCCTATGGCTACACCTTC.

This clone came up once. This chain uses TRBV11-2 with TRBJ1-1; 7 bases are a match to TRBD1. After removal of 5 bases from V and 3 bases from J, the junction contained 3 bases not matched to a gene. This CDR3 comprises 13 residues. Germline V gives CDR1 SGHAT, CDR2 FQNNGV. Here the CDR3 reads CASSPDRDTEAFF. The CDR3 coding sequence is TGTGCCAGCAGCCCAGACAGGGACACTGAAGCTTTCTTT.

The chain is built from TRBV30 and TRBJ1-5; 7 bases match TRBD1. The CDR3 loop spans 17 amino acids. J gave up 0 bases and V 3 bases, and 11 bases lay outside the gene matches. Germline V gene sequence: CDR1 GTSNPN, CDR2 SVGIG (reference sequence). CDR3 nucleotides: TGTGCCTGGAGCCTCTCTGTACAGGGGTCTAGCAATCAGCCCCAGCATTTT. Its translation: CAWSLSVQGSSNQPQHF.

This clone was picked up one time. The rearrangement links TRBV28 to TRBJ1-2; 9 positions match TRBD1. The ends lost 6 bases at V and 4 bases at J; junction bases unmatched: 6. The CDR3 has 14 residues. CDR1 is MDHEN, CDR2 SYDVKM, per germline. CDR3 DNA sequence: TGTGCCAGCAGCCCGGTGGGACAGGGCTATGGCTACACCTTC. Translated: CASSPVGQGYGYTF.

By share of the sample, this clone is medium-sized. The rearrangement links TRBV5-1 to TRBJ2-7, with a possible D match to TRBD2 (5 bases). This CDR3 has 15 amino acids. V was shortened by 4 bases and J by 5 bases, with 19 bases between the two germline ends. The germline gives CDR1 SGHRS, CDR2 YFSETQ. The CDR3 reads CASSIKLEGLNEQYF. The CDR3 DNA sequence: TGCGCCAGCAGCATCAAATTAGAGGGCCTGAACGAGCAGTACTTC.

This chain uses TRBV28 with TRBJ1-2; no clear D. Germline V CDR1 and CDR2: MDHEN, SYDVKM. The CDR3 sequence is 12 residues long. V lost 1 base and J 8 bases, leaving 8 bases between the germline ends. The CDR3 reads CASSLLGGGYTF. The CDR3 DNA reads TGTGCCAGCAGTTTATTGGGAGGGGGCTACACCTTC.

The rearrangement joins TRBV7-2 to TRBJ2-3; D possibly corresponds to TRBD2 (5 bases). This CDR3 comprises 13 residues. Per germline, CDR1 SGHTA and CDR2 FQGNSA. With 6 bases removed from V and 8 bases from J, the gap between germline ends came to 15 bases. The CDR3 loop reads CASRLDLPGTQYF. CDR3 coding DNA: TGTGCCAGCAGGTTGGACTTACCGGGTACGCAGTATTTT. Supplemented by reference TRBV7-2 and TRBJ2-3, the full variable domain reads GAGVSQSPSNKVTEKGKDVELRCDPISGHTALYWYRQSLGQGLEFLIYFQGNSAPDKSGLPSDRFSAERTGGSVSTLTIQRTQQEDSAVYLCASRLDLPGTQYFGPGTRLTVL.

The chain uses TRBV18 and TRBJ2-4, with no clear D. The germline V gene has CDR1 KGHSH and CDR2 LQKENI. V lost 0 bases, J lost 0 bases, and 9 bases lay in between. The CDR3 sequence is 16 residues long. The CDR3 spells CASSPPNTVAKNIQYF. CDR3 bases: TGTGCCAGCTCACCACCGAACACCGTAGCCAAAAACATTCAGTACTTC.

This clone turned up a few times. The J gene is TRBJ1-4, the V gene TRBV9; 11 positions agree with TRBD1. V was clipped by 3 bases and J by 10 bases; unmatched bases: 11. Per the germline V gene, CDR1 is SGDLS and CDR2 is YYNGEE. This CDR3 is 16 amino acids long. In nucleotides, the CDR3 is TGTGCCAGCAGCGGGTGGACAGGGGGCGTTTCTGGAAAACTGTTTTTT. Residues: CASSGWTGGVSGKLFF.

The V gene is TRBV5-1, the J gene TRBJ2-3; a weak D match, TRBD2 (5 bases). With 0 bases removed from V and 0 bases from J, the gap between germline ends came to 11 bases. The CDR3 runs to 16 residues. CDR1 and CDR2 from the germline V gene are SGHRS and YFSETQ. The CDR3 region has the DNA TGCGCCAGCAGCTTGGGCTTCGGGGAGAGCACAGATACGCAGTATTTT. The encoded protein is CASSLGFGESTDTQYF.

The V gene is TRBV20-1, the J gene TRBJ1-1; 7 bases line up with TRBD1. CDR1 is DFQATT, CDR2 SNEGSKA, per germline (reference sequence). J gave up 4 bases and V 3 bases, and 8 bases lay outside the gene matches. CDR3 length: 14 amino acids. CDR3 nucleotides: TGCAGTGCTAGTTTGTTGGCAGGGGGCACTGAAGCTTTCTTT. Translated: CSASLLAGGTEAFF.

This sequence joins TRBV6-5 and TRBJ1-2; 7 bases align to TRBD1. After removal of 6 bases from V and 6 bases from J, the junction contained 7 bases not matched to a gene. The germline CDR1 and CDR2 sequences are MNHEY and SVGAGI. This CDR3 has 13 amino acids. CDR3 nucleotides: TGTGCCAGCAGCCCGACAGGGAACCATGGCTACACCTTC. Translation: CASSPTGNHGYTF.

V usage is TRBV19 and J usage is TRBJ2-7; a weak D match, TRBD1 (6 bases). Germline CDR1 reads LNHDA; CDR2 reads SQIVND (reference sequence). The CDR3 has 14 amino acids. The ends were cut back, 3 bases at V and 5 bases at J, with 14 bases in the middle. The CDR3 sequence is CASSISQGRNEQYF. CDR3 DNA: TGTGCCAGTAGTATTAGTCAGGGGCGCAACGAGCAGTACTTC. The full variable domain, rest sourced from reference TRBV19 and TRBJ2-7, is DGGITQSPKYLFRKEGQNVTLSCEQNLNHDAMYWYRQDPGQGLRLIYYSQIVNDFQKGDIAEGYSVSREKKESFPLTVTSAQKNPTAFYLCASSISQGRNEQYFGPGTRLTVT.

The chain carries TRBV6-2 or TRBV6-3 and TRBJ2-7, with 9 positions matching TRBD1. The germline CDR1 and CDR2 sequences are MNHEY and SVGEGT. CDR3 size: 14 residues. V shed 6 bases, J shed 7 bases, and the junction held 10 bases outside the gene matches. CDR3: CASSRPGTGREQYF. In nucleotides, the CDR3 is TGTGCCAGCAGCCGCCCCGGGACAGGGCGAGAGCAGTACTTC.

The chain recombines TRBV4-3 with TRBJ2-2; 9 nucleotides match TRBD1. Germline lookup yields CDR1 LGHNA and CDR2 YSLEER. J lost 4 bases, V lost 0 bases, and 6 bases had no gene match. The CDR3 runs 17 residues. Here the CDR3 reads CASSQENPGQGTGELFF. CDR3 sequence (DNA): TGCGCCAGCAGCCAAGAAAACCCGGGACAGGGCACCGGGGAGCTGTTTTTT.